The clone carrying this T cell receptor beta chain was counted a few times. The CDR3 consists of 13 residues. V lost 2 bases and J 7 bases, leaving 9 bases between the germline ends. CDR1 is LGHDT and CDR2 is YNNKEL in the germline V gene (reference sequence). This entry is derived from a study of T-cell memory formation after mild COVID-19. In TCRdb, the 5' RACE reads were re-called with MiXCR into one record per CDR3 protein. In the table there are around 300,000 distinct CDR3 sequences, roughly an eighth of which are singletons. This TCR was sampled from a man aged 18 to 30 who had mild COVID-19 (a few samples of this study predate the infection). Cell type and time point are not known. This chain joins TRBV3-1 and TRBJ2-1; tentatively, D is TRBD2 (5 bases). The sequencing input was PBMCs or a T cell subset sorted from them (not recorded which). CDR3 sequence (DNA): TGTGCCAGCAGCCAAAGTTCGGGGAATGAGCAGTTCTTC. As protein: CASSQSSGNEQFF.